These 24 T cell receptor beta chains originate from one sample sequenced in a study of CD8 T cells in ankylosing spondylitis. Each CDR3 protein is one row after TCRdb ran MiXCR on the 5' RACE reads. This table has fewer than 350,000 distinct CDR3 sequences, roughly 11% appearing once. Sequencing input: blood, either unsorted or a sorted T cell fraction (not recorded which). Every receptor here comes from a female donor with ankylosing spondylitis or in good health (not recorded which).

This clonotype was picked up many times. The gene calls are TRBV29-1 and TRBJ2-2, with D tentatively TRBD1 (6 bases). The CDR3 consists of 14 residues. V was clipped by 2 bases and J by 4 bases, with 11 bases between them. Germline loops: CDR1 SQVTM, CDR2 ANQGSEA. This CDR3 reads CSVESRGFTGELFF. As DNA, the CDR3 is TGCAGCGTTGAATCCAGGGGATTCACCGGGGAGCTGTTTTTT.

This clonotype came up many times. CDR3 loop: CASSYNGAQGTEAFF. Written as DNA, the CDR3 is TGTGCCAGCAGTTACAACGGCGCTCAGGGGACTGAAGCTTTCTTT. The chain couples TRBV6-5 to TRBJ1-1, with a tentative D call TRBD1 (6 bases). This CDR3 is 15 amino acids long. Germline V lookup: CDR1 MNHEY, CDR2 SVGAGI. Trimming took off 2 bases at V and 5 bases at J, with 15 bases between the two ends.

The CDR3 region has the DNA TGCGCCAGCAGCTTGTTGGGCGGGGGGGGACAGAGGACTGAAGCTTTCTTT. Encoded protein: CASSLLGGGGQRTEAFF. The chain links TRBV5-1 to TRBJ1-1, with 7 bases lining up with TRBD1. The CDR3 is 17 residues long. Germline V gene sequence: CDR1 SGHRS, CDR2 YFSETQ. Germline trimming cut 1 base from V and 5 bases from J; bases unmatched to any gene: 14.

This clonotype showed up many times. The CDR3 DNA reads TGTGCCAGCAGCCAAGATCTTACAAGGCTGAATGAAAAACTGTTTTTT. Translating gives CASSQDLTRLNEKLFF. This chain joins TRBV3-1 and TRBJ1-4; D ambiguous. The V end was cut by 0 bases, the J end by 5 bases, with 13 bases between. The CDR3 sequence is 16 residues long. The germline gives CDR1 LGHDT, CDR2 YNNKEL (reference sequence).

A note on this clonotype: A junction end diverges from the germline sequence, so it may reflect a read error. The chain is built from TRBV20-1 and TRBJ1-2; D ambiguous. Germline lookup yields CDR1 DFQATT and CDR2 SNEGSKA (reference sequence). CDR3 size: 11 residues. This CDR3 reads CSAASPADYPF. The CDR3 DNA reads as TGCAGTGCCGCCTCCCCGGCAGACTACCCCTTC.

This clonotype was seen at least ten times. This sequence joins TRBV7-2 and TRBJ1-6, with 10 bases that match TRBD1. In germline, CDR1 is SGHTA, CDR2 FQGNSA. The CDR3 contains 13 residues. The J segment lost 12 bases and the V segment lost 5 bases, leaving 4 bases of the junction unmatched. CDR3 sequence (DNA): TGTGCCAGCAGCATGGGACAGGGGAGACCCCTCCACTTT. It yields the protein CASSMGQGRPLHF.

This clonotype was detected ten times or more. This chain joins TRBV5-1 and TRBJ2-5, with 11 positions matching TRBD1. V shed 4 bases and J 3 bases; nucleotides not matched to a gene: 5. CDR1 and CDR2 from the germline V gene are SGHRS and YFSETQ. This CDR3 has 15 amino acids. The CDR3 DNA reads TGCGCCAGCAGCGAATCGGGACAGGGGGAAGAGACCCAGTACTTC. Translation gives CASSESGQGEETQYF.

This clonotype was counted between two and nine times. The chain uses TRBV27 and TRBJ2-7; no reliable D call. The CDR3 length is 11 residues. Trimming took off 3 bases at V and 12 bases at J, with 12 bases between the two ends. CDR1 MNHEY and CDR2 SMNVEV come from the germline V gene (reference sequence). DNA of the CDR3: TGTGCCAGCAGTTTGGGCTACCCGGGGTACTTC. Amino acid sequence: CASSLGYPGYF.

The genes are TRBV11-2 and TRBJ2-2; 10 bases agree with TRBD2. Germline CDR1 and CDR2: SGHAT and FQNNGV. The CDR3 extends over 21 amino acids. The trim removed 5 bases at V and 1 base at J, leaving 19 bases unmatched. The CDR3 region has the DNA TGTGCCAGCAGCCCAGAGGTCTGGGACGATCGACTAGCGGGGAACACCGGGGAGCTGTTTTTT. This gives the protein CASSPEVWDDRLAGNTGELFF.

As to this clonotype: The junction departs from germline at one end; a sequencing error may be responsible. The rearrangement joins TRBV11-2 to TRBJ1-5; D gene ambiguous. From germline, CDR1 is SGHAT and CDR2 FQNNGV. CDR3 size: 13 residues. The CDR3 DNA sequence: TGTGCCAGCAGCTTAGCCCCTAATCAGCCCCAGAATTTT. Protein: CASSLAPNQPQNF.

This clonotype was detected ten times or more. The rearrangement joins TRBV7-2 to TRBJ1-3; TRBD1 aligns across 9 bases. The junction had 8 bases not matched to a gene; V was cut back by 2 bases and J by 6 bases. This CDR3 comprises 16 residues. CDR1 and CDR2 (germline): SGHTA, FQGNSA. The chain's CDR3 is CASSLSGTGTPNTIYF. The CDR3 coding sequence is TGTGCCAGCAGCTTATCCGGGACAGGGACCCCAAACACCATATATTTT.

Many counts were recorded for this clonotype. The rearrangement links TRBV2 to TRBJ2-2, with 8 bases aligning to TRBD2. The germline gives CDR1 SNHLY, CDR2 FYNNEI. The ends lost 6 bases at V and 5 bases at J; junction bases unmatched: 8. The CDR3 sequence is 15 residues long. DNA of the CDR3: TGTGCCAGCAGCGGACTAGCCGAGTTGACCGGGGAGCTGTTTTTT. This codes for CASSGLAELTGELFF.

The rearrangement links TRBV27 to TRBJ1-5, with TRBD1 matching over 9 bases. The CDR3 has 15 amino acids. Looked up from germline, CDR1 is MNHEY and CDR2 is SMNVEV (reference sequence). Losses at the gene ends were 7 bases for V and 5 bases for J; bases not matched to a gene: 9. CDR3 protein: CASKLRTGDYQPQHF. Written as DNA, the CDR3 is TGTGCCAGCAAGCTGCGGACAGGGGACTATCAGCCCCAGCATTTT.

This clonotype was recorded many times. This chain uses TRBV12-3 or TRBV12-4 with TRBJ1-1, with TRBD1 as a possible D gene (5 bases). V lost 7 bases, J lost 4 bases, and 13 bases lay in between. This CDR3 is built from 13 residues. The CDR3 region has the DNA TGTGCCAGCACCAAAGGGGTTATCACTGAAGCTTTCTTT. This sequence encodes CASTKGVITEAFF.

This clonotype was recorded once. V gene TRBV11-2 combines with J gene TRBJ1-4, with no clear D. Per germline, CDR1 SGHAT and CDR2 FQNNGV. V was shortened by 4 bases and J by 5 bases, with 11 bases between the two germline ends. The CDR3 spans 14 residues. CDR3 loop: CASSYGPLNEKLFF. As DNA, the CDR3 is TGTGCCAGCAGCTACGGGCCCTTAAATGAAAAACTGTTTTTT.

This clonotype was detected a few times. The chain joins TRBV5-4 to TRBJ2-5; no clear D gene. Trimming left V 0 bases short and J 5 bases short, with 17 bases between. Looked up from germline, CDR1 is SGHNT and CDR2 is YYREEE (reference sequence). The CDR3 sequence is 16 residues long. CDR3 nucleotides: TGTGCCAGCAGCTTGGAAGGACGGCGGAGTAGGGAGACCCAGTACTTC. Its protein is CASSLEGRRSRETQYF.

This clonotype was found a few times. The chain is built from TRBV12-3 or TRBV12-4 and TRBJ2-2, with D unclear. This CDR3 comprises 14 residues. The V end lost 6 bases, the J end lost 4 bases, and 12 bases lay between the germline ends. The CDR3 nucleotides are TGTGCCAGCAGCCGCCTTCGGAGCACCGGGGAGCTGTTTTTT. Translating it yields CASSRLRSTGELFF.

This clonotype was counted ten times or more. The chain uses TRBV28 and TRBJ1-1; maybe TRBD1 (5 bases). This CDR3 spans 14 amino acids. The germline V and J ends were trimmed by 6 bases and 9 bases, with 20 bases remaining between them. Germline-derived CDR1 and CDR2 are MDHEN and SYDVKM. The CDR3 loop is CASRLTGLREQAFF. For the CDR3, the DNA is TGTGCCAGCAGACTCACGGGGCTCAGAGAGCAAGCTTTCTTT.

This clonotype was seen ten or more times. The chain has TRBV5-1 and TRBJ2-7; no firm D call. V was trimmed by 0 bases and J by 1 base, leaving 8 bases between them. Germline V CDR1 and CDR2: SGHRS, YFSETQ. This CDR3 comprises 14 residues. CDR3 in amino acids: CASSLEPTSYEQYF. CDR3 sequence (DNA): TGCGCCAGCAGCTTGGAACCTACTTCCTACGAGCAGTACTTC.

There are many counts of this clonotype. The chain has TRBV20-1 and TRBJ2-1; TRBD2 agrees at 7 bases. With V trimmed by 5 bases and J by 8 bases, 6 bases remained unmatched. This CDR3 has 12 residues. Germline CDR1 DFQATT, CDR2 SNEGSKA (reference sequence). CDR3 sequence: CSALFRGDEQFF. CDR3 bases: TGCAGTGCTCTCTTCCGGGGGGATGAGCAGTTCTTC.

V gene TRBV7-9 combines with J gene TRBJ2-3; TRBD2 is a possible D gene (6 bases). V lost 1 base and J 2 bases, leaving 13 bases between the germline ends. There are 16 residues in the CDR3. The germline V gene encodes CDR1 SEHNR and CDR2 FQNEAQ (reference sequence). In nucleotides, the CDR3 is TGTGCCAGCAGCTTAGGTCCGACTAGATCCACAGATACGCAGTATTTT. The encoded protein is CASSLGPTRSTDTQYF. The variable domain in full, with the rest retrieved from reference TRBV7-9 and TRBJ2-3, is DTGVSQNPRHKITKRGQNVTFRCDPISEHNRLYWYRQTLGQGPEFLTYFQNEAQLEKSRLLSDRFSAERPKGSFSTLEIQRTEQGDSAMYLCASSLGPTRSTDTQYFGPGTRLTVL.

This clonotype was seen ten or more times. This chain joins TRBV15 and TRBJ2-3; 7 bases line up with TRBD1. CDR1 LNHNV and CDR2 YYDKDF come from the germline V gene (reference sequence). This CDR3 spans 16 amino acids. V was clipped by 4 bases and J by 3 bases; unmatched bases: 10. CDR3 loop: CATSKDQTGITDTQYF. Written as DNA, the CDR3 is TGTGCCACCAGCAAAGATCAGACAGGGATAACAGATACGCAGTATTTT.

This rearrangement joins TRBV28 to TRBJ1-1, with D possibly being TRBD1 (5 bases). The V end was cut by 7 bases, the J end by 1 base, with 10 bases between. CDR1 and CDR2 from the germline V gene are MDHEN and SYDVKM. CDR3 length equals 13 residues. This CDR3 is CASIWGRNTEAFF. CDR3 bases: TGTGCCAGCATATGGGGGAGGAACACTGAAGCTTTCTTT.

The chain recombines TRBV7-2 with TRBJ2-5; the D gene is possibly TRBD2 (6 bases). Looked up from germline, CDR1 is SGHTA and CDR2 is FQGNSA. CDR3 size: 14 residues. The ends were cut back, 1 base at V and 4 bases at J, with 10 bases in the middle. The CDR3: CASSLGLGGETQYF. DNA of the CDR3: TGTGCCAGCAGCTTAGGGCTCGGGGGAGAGACCCAGTACTTC. Variable domain in full (rest from reference TRBV7-2 and TRBJ2-5): GAGVSQSPSNKVTEKGKDVELRCDPISGHTALYWYRQSLGQGLEFLIYFQGNSAPDKSGLPSDRFSAERTGGSVSTLTIQRTQQEDSAVYLCASSLGLGGETQYFGPGTRLLVL.